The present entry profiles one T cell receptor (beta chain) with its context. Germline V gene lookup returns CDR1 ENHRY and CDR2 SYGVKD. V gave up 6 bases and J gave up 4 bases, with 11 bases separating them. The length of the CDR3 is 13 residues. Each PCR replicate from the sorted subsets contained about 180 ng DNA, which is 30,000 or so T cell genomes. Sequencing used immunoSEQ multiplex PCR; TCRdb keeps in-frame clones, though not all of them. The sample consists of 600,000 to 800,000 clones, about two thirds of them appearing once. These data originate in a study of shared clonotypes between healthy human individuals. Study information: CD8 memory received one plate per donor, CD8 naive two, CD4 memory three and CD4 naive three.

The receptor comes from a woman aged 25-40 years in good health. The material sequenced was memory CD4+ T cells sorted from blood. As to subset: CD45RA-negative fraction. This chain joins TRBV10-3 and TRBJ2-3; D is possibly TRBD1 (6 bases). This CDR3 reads CAISAPGADTQYF. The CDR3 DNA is TGTGCCATCAGCGCCCCAGGGGCAGATACGCAGTATTTT.